This TCR beta chain stems from a study of T cell responses to AZD1222 COVID-19 vaccine. Germline CDR1 ENHRY, CDR2 SYGVKD. V lost 7 bases, J lost 1 base, and 10 bases lay in between. The CDR3 consists of 13 residues. Repertoires were generated with immunoSEQ multiplex PCR, while TCRdb's copy carries only in-frame clones and drops some. This sample has 150,000 to 200,000 clones; around 90% occur once, and the top ten carry about 6.1%. The sequenced sample was peripheral blood, obtained on day 0 of AZD1222 vaccination. The genes are TRBV10-3 and TRBJ2-5; D unclear. The clonotype was recovered from an adult in good health. CDR3 amino acids: CAITSGVQETQYF. DNA for the CDR3: TGTGCCATCACTAGTGGCGTCCAAGAGACCCAGTACTTC.